This T cell receptor beta chain was sequenced during a study of T-cell reconstitution after alpha-beta-depleted transplantation in children. This clonotype was seen ten or more times. Its antigen is still unknown. The germline V gene encodes CDR1 LNHNV and CDR2 YYDKDF (reference sequence). The CDR3 spans 15 residues. The V end lost 5 bases, the J end lost 9 bases, and 20 bases lay between the germline ends. It was with unique molecular identifiers that the TCRbeta library was prepared. A single record per CDR3 protein comes from TCRdb applying MiXCR to the PCR reads. The data hold some 290,000 distinct CDR3 sequences, with around 25% observed a single time. General observations from the study: Hyperexpanded clones declined; after one year, newly produced T cells mostly supplied diversity.

The clonotype comes from a male patient aged 10-17 years who had a stem cell transplant for acute lymphoblastic leukemia, so the T cells may come from the graft donor. The specimen comprised PBMCs, mostly from graft donor cells, sampled 180 days after TCRalphabeta/CD19-depleted stem cell transplant. The chain has TRBV15 and TRBJ2-4; a weak D match, TRBD1 (6 bases). This CDR3 reads CATSRGQPMRSIQYF. Here the CDR3 DNA reads TGTGCCACCAGCCGCGGACAGCCCATGAGGAGCATTCAGTACTTC.